The 15 T cell receptor beta chains in this list originate from one sample, sequenced in a study of blood T cells in healthy people across ages. PCR was performed a second time for roughly 7 to 12 cycles using a sample-barcoded 5' primer and a J-beta primer mix. TCRdb re-called the 5' RACE reads through MiXCR, storing one row per CDR3 protein. The profile covers around 650,000 distinct CDR3 sequences, with 32% appearing a single time and approximately 15% taken by the ten largest. The sequenced sample was blood. The receptors derive from a woman of 80 years or more in good health.

Details on this clonotype: This sequence may be a read error, since a much larger clone differs from it by one base. The CDR3 spells CASKGRYNSPPHF. DNA for the CDR3: TGTGCCAGCAAAGGGCGATATAATTCACCCCCCCACTTT. V is TRBV12-3 or TRBV12-4 and J is TRBJ1-6; D gene uncertain. This CDR3 region has 13 residues.

Remarks on this clonotype: This may come from a read error, since a much larger clone is one base off. CDR3 in DNA: TGCGCCAGCAGCTTGGACCGGGCTTTCTATGGCAACACCTTC. This codes for CASSLDRAFYGNTF. The V and J genes are TRBV5-1 and TRBJ1-2; D gene unclear. The germline V gene encodes CDR1 SGHRS and CDR2 YFSETQ. The CDR3 is made up of 14 amino acids.

V gene TRBV20-1 combines with J gene TRBJ2-3; no clear D. The V gene's germline CDR1 is DFQATT and CDR2 SNEGSKA (reference sequence). This CDR3 contains 10 residues. DNA for the CDR3: TGCAGCCCCCACACAGATACGCAGTATTTT. Translation gives CSPHTDTQYF.

This clonotype was picked up many times. The J gene is TRBJ2-3, the V gene TRBV5-1; perhaps TRBD1 as D (5 bases). The CDR3 is made up of 14 amino acids. The germline V gene has CDR1 SGHRS and CDR2 YFSETQ. V lost 3 bases, J lost 1 base, and 9 bases lay in between. CDR3 DNA sequence: TGCGCCAGCAGCTCCTCACAGGGCACAGATACGCAGTATTTT. Translation gives CASSSSQGTDTQYF. The full variable domain, with the rest looked up from reference TRBV5-1 and TRBJ2-3, is KAGVTQTPRYLIKTRGQQVTLSCSPISGHRSVSWYQQTPGQGLQFLFEYFSETQRNKGNFPGRFSGRQFSNSRSEMNVSTLELGDSALYLCASSSSQGTDTQYFGPGTRLTVL.

The V call is TRBV20-1, the J call TRBJ2-3; D is uncertain. With 6 bases removed from V and 5 bases from J, the gap between germline ends came to 15 bases. The CDR3 runs 13 residues. Germline CDR1 reads DFQATT; CDR2 reads SNEGSKA (reference sequence). The CDR3 loop is CSALSDLIDTQYF. For the CDR3, the DNA is TGCAGTGCCCTTTCCGATTTAATAGATACGCAGTATTTT.

This clonotype showed up many times. The V gene is TRBV20-1, the J gene TRBJ2-7, with a possible D match to TRBD1 (5 bases). Trimming removed 1 base from V and 2 bases from J, with 15 bases in between. Germline V gene sequence: CDR1 DFQATT, CDR2 SNEGSKA (reference sequence). This CDR3 region has 15 residues. CDR3 protein: CSARGRAGYTYEQYF. The DNA of the CDR3 is TGCAGTGCTAGAGGTCGGGCAGGGTACACCTACGAGCAGTACTTC.

With regard to this clonotype: This may be a read error, as it is one base from a much larger clone. The chain has TRBV9 and TRBJ2-7; TRBD1 matches at 8 bases. Germline V CDR1 and CDR2: SGDLS, YYNGEE. The CDR3 length is 15 residues. The CDR3 protein is CAGSKTGQGLYEQYF. DNA of the CDR3: TGTGCCGGCAGCAAAACCGGACAGGGATTATACGAGCAGTACTTC.

This clonotype was counted ten times or more. The J gene is TRBJ2-3, the V gene TRBV12-3 or TRBV12-4; D not certain. V was cut by 3 bases and J by 5 bases, with 12 bases left in between. The CDR3 is 14 residues long. In nucleotides, the CDR3 is TGTGCCAGCAGTTTTGGGCGATTTGGAGATACGCAGTATTTT. This gives the protein CASSFGRFGDTQYF.

As for this clonotype: The junction shows a germline mismatch at one end, possibly a read error. This sequence joins TRBV14 and TRBJ2-1, with 12 positions matching TRBD2. The CDR3 loop spans 16 amino acids. CDR1 is SGHDN, CDR2 FVKESK, per germline. CDR3 in amino acids: CASSPALAGGRNEQCF. DNA of the CDR3: TGTGCCAGCAGCCCAGCTCTAGCGGGGGGGCGCAATGAGCAGTGCTTC.

This clonotype was found a few times. The V gene is TRBV2, the J gene TRBJ1-2; D is undetermined. Per the germline V gene, CDR1 is SNHLY and CDR2 is FYNNEI. The CDR3 is made up of 14 amino acids. Trimming removed 5 bases at V and 0 bases at J, with 10 bases between. This chain's CDR3 is CASSSPVTNYGYTF. The CDR3 DNA sequence: TGTGCCAGCAGTTCTCCCGTTACTAACTATGGCTACACCTTC.

This clonotype came up many times. This chain uses TRBV5-6 with TRBJ2-5, with D unresolved. This CDR3 is 15 amino acids long. The V and J ends lost 0 bases and 0 bases respectively, with 9 bases between them. Germline CDR1 and CDR2: SGHDT and YYEEEE. The CDR3 DNA follows: TGTGCCAGCAGCTTGGACATCCAGTACCAAGAGACCCAGTACTTC. Translated, it gives CASSLDIQYQETQYF.

In its sample, this clonotype was seen many times. The chain has TRBV20-1 and TRBJ1-2, with unresolved D. Looked up from germline, CDR1 is DFQATT and CDR2 is SNEGSKA (reference sequence). V gave up 3 bases and J gave up 4 bases, with 6 bases separating them. There are 11 residues in the CDR3. This CDR3 is CSASAVYGYTF. The CDR3 DNA sequence: TGCAGTGCTAGCGCAGTCTATGGCTACACCTTC.

On this clonotype itself: With a much larger clone just one base away, this may be a read error. The rearrangement uses TRBV14 and TRBJ2-1; 7 bases are a match to TRBD1. CDR1 and CDR2 from the germline V gene are SGHDN and FVKESK. The junction had 7 bases not matched to a gene; V was cut back by 1 base and J by 10 bases. The CDR3 is 14 residues long. Here the CDR3 reads CASSQGNRGYEQFF. The CDR3 region has the DNA TGTGCCAGCAGCCAAGGAAACAGGGGTTACGAGCAGTTCTTC.

This clonotype showed up many times. V gene TRBV10-3 combines with J gene TRBJ1-6; the match to TRBD1 covers 8 bases. Germline CDR1 is ENHRY and CDR2 is SYGVKD. V trimming: 2 bases; J trimming: 7 bases; junction bases outside the gene matches: 7. CDR3 length: 16 residues. CDR3 region: CAISEIRRQGNSPLHF. The CDR3 DNA reads as TGTGCCATCAGTGAGATCAGAAGACAGGGGAATTCACCCCTCCACTTT.

A word on this clonotype: The junction does not match germline at one end; this may be a read error. V and J are TRBV15 and TRBJ1-5; possible D gene TRBD1, 6 bases. The V gene's germline CDR1 is LNHNV and CDR2 YYDKDF (reference sequence). This CDR3 has 14 amino acids. The CDR3 DNA is TGTACCACCAGCAGTCAGGGGTCAAATCAGCCCCAGCATTTT. The encoded protein is CTTSSQGSNQPQHF. The full variable domain, in which reference TRBV15 and TRBJ1-5 provide the parts outside the CDR3, is DAMVIQNPRYQVTQFGKPVTLSCSQTLNHNVMYWYQQKSSQAPKLLFHYYDKDFNNEADTPDNFQSRRPNTSFCFLDIRSPGLGDTAMYLCTTSSQGSNQPQHFGDGTRLSIL.